This T cell receptor beta chain came from a study of blood T cell repertoires in COVID-19. About the study: Sources were T cells, B-cell-depleted T cells, or PBMCs; the material itself was cDNA or gDNA.

This table comes from immunoSEQ multiplex PCR, and its TCRdb copy is limited to in-frame clones, with some not included. The repertoire includes approximately 350,000 clones, around 90% of them detected once, and about 3.5% sits in the top ten. Germline V gene data show CDR1 as MNHEY and CDR2 as SVGAGI. The CDR3 consists of 14 residues. Trimming pared 0 bases from V and 4 bases from J, leaving 9 bases between. The sequencing sample was made of peripheral blood. This chain joins TRBV6-5 and TRBJ1-1, with D tentatively TRBD1 (5 bases). The clonotype comes from a woman under 30 who had recovered from COVID-19. The CDR3 is CASSYSRGTTEAFF. The CDR3 coding sequence is TGTGCCAGCAGTTACTCTAGGGGCACCACTGAAGCTTTCTTT.